One and the same sample provided the 30 T cell receptor beta chains below, sequenced in a study of vaccination and CD4 T cells after COVID-19. Their target antigens are unknown. The Oncomine TCR Beta short-read assay sequenced DNA from cultured CD4+ T cells. Someone extracted genomic DNA from cultured CD4+ T cells. TCRdb ran MiXCR on the PCR reads and lists one entry per CDR3 protein. The top ten hold 16% of the sample, which has roughly 12,000 distinct CDR3 sequences, about 39% seen once. Treatment of the sample: approximately 9-day PBMC culture with coronavirus spike peptide pools or control peptides (ViraFEST assay). Samples of CD4+ T cells were obtained from the unexposed donor before the COVID-19 pandemic (2011-2018). Sequencing was done on a sample of CD4+ T cells from blood, cultured in vitro. All receptors come from a human donor in good health.

The V and J genes are TRBV20-1 and TRBJ2-2; D is perhaps TRBD2 (5 bases). CDR3 length: 14 residues. The V gene lost 3 bases and the J gene lost 6 bases, with 14 bases spanning the gap. In germline, CDR1 is DFQATT, CDR2 SNEGSKA (reference sequence). CDR3 sequence: CSASRYFGAGELFF. In DNA, the CDR3 is TGCAGTGCTAGTCGTTACTTCGGGGCCGGGGAGCTGTTTTTT.

The V gene is TRBV20-1, the J gene TRBJ2-5, with 11 bases aligning to TRBD2. V shed 1 base and J 3 bases; nucleotides not matched to a gene: 1. The CDR3 totals 14 residues. Germline values: CDR1 DFQATT, CDR2 SNEGSKA (reference sequence). CDR3 nucleotides: TGCAGTGCTAGAGTACTAGCGGGAGAAGAGACCCAGTACTTC. This translates into CSARVLAGEETQYF.

The rearrangement uses TRBV20-1 and TRBJ1-2, with D maybe TRBD1 (6 bases). The length of the CDR3 is 13 residues. Germline loops: CDR1 DFQATT, CDR2 SNEGSKA (reference sequence). Trimming pared 3 bases from V and 0 bases from J, leaving 8 bases between. The CDR3 region has the DNA TGCAGTGCTAGGGCAGGGGCTAACTATGGCTACACCTTC. Its protein product is CSARAGANYGYTF.

The V and J genes are TRBV29-1 and TRBJ1-1, with unresolved D. The CDR3 extends over 12 amino acids. Germline values: CDR1 SQVTM, CDR2 ANQGSEA. The V end was cut by 6 bases, the J end by 0 bases, with 8 bases between. The CDR3 sequence is CSVGRLNTEAFF. DNA for the CDR3: TGCAGCGTCGGACGGCTGAACACTGAAGCTTTCTTT.

The V gene is TRBV28, the J gene TRBJ1-1; 7 bases fit TRBD1. Germline V gene sequence: CDR1 MDHEN, CDR2 SYDVKM. CDR3 length equals 15 residues. V lost 6 bases and J lost 3; bases outside the gene matches: 10. The CDR3 protein is CASRVTGRLDTEAFF. DNA of the CDR3: TGTGCCAGCAGAGTGACAGGGCGTCTCGACACTGAAGCTTTCTTT.

This chain links TRBV19 with TRBJ2-3, with 12 nucleotides matching TRBD1. The J segment lost 7 bases and the V segment lost 4 bases, leaving 6 bases of the junction unmatched. The CDR3 is made up of 15 amino acids. Germline CDR1 is LNHDA and CDR2 is SQIVND (reference sequence). CDR3 residues: CASSKPGQGAHTQYF. CDR3 nucleotides: TGTGCCAGTAGTAAGCCGGGACAGGGGGCCCATACGCAGTATTTT.

V gene TRBV2 combines with J gene TRBJ2-3; D is unresolved. Germline CDR1 SNHLY, CDR2 FYNNEI. This CDR3 is 12 amino acids long. V was cut by 5 bases and J by 6 bases, with 9 bases left in between. The CDR3 is CASSPDRDTQYF. The CDR3 bases are TGTGCCAGCAGTCCAGATCGGGATACGCAGTATTTT. The whole variable domain, remainder taken from reference TRBV2 and TRBJ2-3, is EPEVTQTPSHQVTQMGQEVILRCVPISNHLYFYWYRQILGQKVEFLVSFYNNEISEKSEIFDDQFSVERPDGSNFTLKIRSTKLEDSAMYFCASSPDRDTQYFGPGTRLTVL.

The chain carries TRBV6-2 or TRBV6-3 and TRBJ1-2; D not certain. Per the germline V gene, CDR1 is MNHEY and CDR2 is SVGEGT. This CDR3 spans 11 amino acids. The V gene lost 6 bases and the J gene lost 8 bases, with 10 bases spanning the gap. The CDR3 loop is CASRQGYGYTF. CDR3 nucleotide sequence: TGTGCCAGCAGACAAGGGTACGGCTACACCTTC.

This clonotype was seen only a few times. CDR3 coding DNA: TGTGCCATCAGGACGGGACAGGGTAAAGAGACCCAGTACTTC. As protein: CAIRTGQGKETQYF. V gene TRBV10-3 combines with J gene TRBJ2-5; TRBD1 agrees at 9 bases. The CDR3 is 14 residues long. With V trimmed by 6 bases and J by 3 bases, 5 bases remained unmatched. In germline, CDR1 is ENHRY, CDR2 SYGVKD.

The rearrangement links TRBV6-2 or TRBV6-3 to TRBJ2-7; the match to TRBD1 covers 9 bases. This CDR3 is built from 15 residues. V shed 1 base, J shed 5 bases, and the junction held 6 bases outside the gene matches. Germline V lookup: CDR1 MNHEY, CDR2 SVGEGT. The CDR3 protein is CASSYWDREEDEQYF. CDR3 nucleotide sequence: TGTGCCAGCAGTTACTGGGACAGGGAGGAGGACGAGCAGTACTTC.

The chain has TRBV10-3 and TRBJ2-3; tentative D call: TRBD2 (5 bases). The V end was cut by 0 bases, the J end by 2 bases, with 6 bases between. Germline CDR1 ENHRY, CDR2 SYGVKD. There are 14 residues in the CDR3. The CDR3 sequence: CAISESLATDTQYF. The DNA for the CDR3 is TGTGCCATCAGTGAGTCCCTAGCCACAGATACGCAGTATTTT.

This clonotype appeared a few times. CDR3 nucleotide sequence: TGTGCCAGCAGCTTAGCTGGGCATTGGAACACCGGGGAGCTGTTTTTT. It translates to CASSLAGHWNTGELFF. This chain uses TRBV7-2 with TRBJ2-2, with D hard to call. Trimming cost V 0 bases and J 1 base, with 9 bases left between them. Germline-derived CDR1 and CDR2 are SGHTA and FQGNSA. This CDR3 has 16 amino acids.

This clonotype has just a few counts. The chain has TRBV10-2 and TRBJ1-1; 7 nucleotides agree with TRBD1. The CDR3 is made up of 13 amino acids. Germline values: CDR1 WSHSY, CDR2 SAAADI. V lost 6 bases and J lost 0; bases outside the gene matches: 1. The CDR3 spells CASRGQLNTEAFF. For the CDR3, the DNA is TGCGCCAGCAGGGGACAGTTGAACACTGAAGCTTTCTTT.

The chain recombines TRBV20-1 with TRBJ2-7, with 13 bases fitting TRBD2. With V trimmed by 0 bases and J by 5 bases, 4 bases remained unmatched. The CDR3 sequence is 15 residues long. Germline V gene data show CDR1 as DFQATT and CDR2 as SNEGSKA (reference sequence). CDR3 amino acids: CSARDFGTSGNEQYF. The CDR3 DNA reads TGCAGTGCTAGAGATTTTGGGACTAGCGGGAACGAGCAGTACTTC.

The chain carries TRBV20-1 and TRBJ1-2; D might be TRBD1 (6 bases). Germline-derived CDR1 and CDR2 are DFQATT and SNEGSKA (reference sequence). This CDR3 is built from 13 residues. The CDR3 loop reads CSAEGGANYGYTF. CDR3 coding DNA: TGCAGCGCTGAGGGGGGGGCGAACTATGGCTACACCTTC.

The chain is built from TRBV15 and TRBJ1-5; 7 bases map to TRBD1. Germline CDR1 and CDR2: LNHNV and YYDKDF (reference sequence). The J segment lost 2 bases and the V segment lost 8 bases, leaving 3 bases of the junction unmatched. CDR3 size: 13 residues. CDR3: CATAGGRNQPQHF. The CDR3 DNA is TGTGCCACCGCAGGGGGTCGCAATCAGCCCCAGCATTTT.

There are a few counts of this clonotype. The chain couples TRBV29-1 to TRBJ1-1, with D tentatively TRBD1 (5 bases). The V end was cut by 4 bases, the J end by 0 bases, with 12 bases between. The germline V gene has CDR1 SQVTM and CDR2 ANQGSEA. The length of the CDR3 is 14 residues. The CDR3 nucleotides read TGCAGCGTTGTGACAGATTCAATGAACACTGAAGCTTTCTTT. Protein product: CSVVTDSMNTEAFF.

This chain connects TRBV18 to TRBJ1-2, with TRBD1 identical over 9 bases. This CDR3 has 16 residues. CDR1 and CDR2 (germline): KGHSH, LQKENI. J gave up 1 base and V 3 bases, and 6 bases lay outside the gene matches. CDR3 sequence: CASSPWDREFNYGYTF. The CDR3 nucleotides are TGTGCCAGCTCACCTTGGGACAGGGAATTTAACTATGGCTACACCTTC.

This clonotype was counted between two and nine times. The rearrangement joins TRBV20-1 to TRBJ2-7; no firm D call. This CDR3 region has 12 residues. Trimming removed 6 bases at V and 2 bases at J, with 11 bases between. The V gene's germline CDR1 is DFQATT and CDR2 SNEGSKA (reference sequence). This CDR3 reads CSAQGATYEQYF. The CDR3 nucleotides are TGCAGTGCCCAAGGAGCCACCTACGAGCAGTACTTC.

This chain joins TRBV20-1 and TRBJ2-1; perhaps TRBD2 as D (7 bases). The CDR3 has 15 amino acids. Trimming left V 0 bases short and J 8 bases short, with 17 bases between. Germline V lookup: CDR1 DFQATT, CDR2 SNEGSKA (reference sequence). This CDR3 is CSARDWGGAYDEQFF. Written as DNA, the CDR3 is TGCAGTGCTAGAGATTGGGGGGGCGCTTATGATGAGCAGTTCTTC.

For the CDR3, the DNA is TGTGCCAGCAGTTATCAAATAGGACGAAACGAGCAGTACTTC. It yields the protein CASSYQIGRNEQYF. This chain joins TRBV6-2 or TRBV6-3 and TRBJ2-7; D not certain. This CDR3 is 14 amino acids long. Germline lookup yields CDR1 MNHEY and CDR2 SVGEGT. The V gene lost 3 bases and the J gene lost 5 bases, with 14 bases spanning the gap.

The chain employs TRBV19 and TRBJ2-5; 9 nucleotides agree with TRBD1. The CDR3 has 14 amino acids. J gave up 4 bases and V 2 bases, and 2 bases lay outside the gene matches. Germline assignment: CDR1 LNHDA and CDR2 SQIVND (reference sequence). DNA of the CDR3: TGTGCCAGTAGTATACTACAGGGGGCAGAGACCCAGTACTTC. Translated, it gives CASSILQGAETQYF.

This sequence joins TRBV7-9 and TRBJ1-1; 10 nucleotides agree with TRBD1. V dropped 3 bases and J dropped 4; count of bases not matched to a gene: 2. In germline, CDR1 is SEHNR, CDR2 FQNEAQ (reference sequence). The CDR3 is 14 residues long. CDR3 sequence: CASSLDRGGTEAFF. The CDR3 region has the DNA TGTGCCAGCAGCTTGGACAGGGGGGGCACTGAAGCTTTCTTT.

In its sample, this clonotype was seen a few times. V and J are TRBV27 and TRBJ2-1, with 8 bases matching TRBD2. The CDR3 has 14 residues. V gave up 5 bases and J gave up 7 bases; unmatched junction bases: 7. Germline-derived CDR1 and CDR2 are MNHEY and SMNVEV (reference sequence). The CDR3 region has the DNA TGTGCCAGCAGTGCCAGCGGGAGTATTAATGAGCAGTTCTTC. Translated, it gives CASSASGSINEQFF.

The chain carries TRBV20-1 and TRBJ2-1, with 14 bases identical to TRBD2. CDR1 and CDR2 (germline): DFQATT, SNEGSKA (reference sequence). Trimming took 5 bases from V and 3 from J; bases not matched to a gene: 6. The CDR3 totals 16 residues. In DNA, the CDR3 is TGCAGTGCTCCGACTAGCGGGAGGGCCTTCTACAATGAGCAGTTCTTC. Translated: CSAPTSGRAFYNEQFF.

This clonotype showed up just once. The CDR3 does not close with the conserved phenylalanine or tryptophan, likely indicating a read error. The chain joins TRBV23-1 to TRBJ1-5; 10 nucleotides agree with TRBD1. Being an ORF, TRBV23-1 has a function that is uncertain. This CDR3 has 14 amino acids. With 3 bases clipped from V and 7 bases from J, the junction kept 3 bases outside the gene matches. The CDR3 is CASSHRDRGQPQHS. The CDR3, as DNA: TGCGCCAGCAGTCATCGGGACAGGGGCCAGCCCCAGCATTCT.

This clonotype came up a few times. The chain is built from TRBV6-1 and TRBJ1-5; TRBD1 might be the D (5 bases). The germline CDR1 and CDR2 sequences are MNHNS and SASEGT. This CDR3 spans 17 amino acids. V was pared by 6 bases and J by 1 base, with 19 bases between. In nucleotides, the CDR3 is TGTGCCAGCAGCACCCCAACAGGAGGCGCGAGCAATCAGCCCCAGCATTTT. Amino acid sequence: CASSTPTGGASNQPQHF.

This clonotype has a handful of counts. The CDR3 DNA follows: TGTGCCAGCAGTCCCGACGGCTCTGGGGCCAACGTCCTGACTTTC. Amino acids: CASSPDGSGANVLTF. V gene TRBV27 combines with J gene TRBJ2-6; D is ambiguous. Between the trimmed V and J ends, which lost 5 bases and 0 bases, there was a span of 8 bases. Germline CDR1 and CDR2: MNHEY and SMNVEV (reference sequence). This CDR3 contains 15 residues. The entire variable domain, with the rest obtained from reference TRBV27 and TRBJ2-6, is as follows: EAQVTQNPRYLITVTGKKLTVTCSQNMNHEYMSWYRQDPGLGLRQIYYSMNVEVTDKGDVPEGYKVSRKEKRNFPLILESPSPNQTSLYFCASSPDGSGANVLTFGAGSRLTVL.

The V call is TRBV14, the J call TRBJ2-5, with 7 bases that match TRBD2. Germline loops: CDR1 SGHDN, CDR2 FVKESK. V shed 4 bases, J shed 2 bases, and the junction held 10 bases outside the gene matches. The CDR3 runs to 16 residues. The CDR3 here is CASSPLLGGEQETQYF. CDR3 coding DNA: TGTGCCAGCAGCCCCCTCCTTGGGGGGGAACAAGAGACCCAGTACTTC.

V is TRBV7-3 and J is TRBJ2-1; D uncertain. The CDR3 is 13 amino acids. Germline CDR1 is SGHTA and CDR2 is FQGTGA. Trimming cost V 4 bases and J 6 bases, with 10 bases left between them. CDR3: CASSSTGFNEQFF. CDR3 coding DNA: TGTGCCAGCAGCTCGACCGGGTTCAATGAGCAGTTCTTC.